These T cell receptor beta chains were read from a single sample in a study of blood T cells in healthy people across ages. TCRdb analysed the 5' RACE reads with MiXCR anew, one entry per CDR3 protein. Among about 570,000 distinct CDR3 sequences listed, about 25% were seen once. Sequences were obtained from blood. Receptors were obtained from a woman aged 65 to 85 in good health. Each CDR3 is given with its conserved first and last residue. A D gene is named only where the DNA matches it firmly.

D	J	length	V	CDR3
TRBD1	TRBJ2-1	16	TRBV6-1	CAGSDTSRTGVTEQFF
TRBD2	TRBJ2-5	16	TRBV10-3	CAISDPGTSPQKTQYF
-	TRBJ2-1	16	TRBV24-1	CATSDVQGEGYNEQFF
TRBD2	TRBJ2-1	16	TRBV11-3	CASSPAGLAGGGEQFF
TRBD2	TRBJ2-1	14	TRBV9	CASSVFGRAGEQFF
TRBD2	-	15	TRBV10-3	CAISLLAGINNEQFF
TRBD2	TRBJ2-2	18	TRBV11-2	CASSETGLAYANTGELFF
-	TRBJ1-4	13	TRBV20-1	CSARRRGNEKLFF
TRBD1	TRBJ2-7	16	TRBV10-3	CAISESSGTGKYEQYF
-	TRBJ2-1	15	TRBV29-1	CSVEDPFKPYNEQFF
-	TRBJ2-7	13	TRBV4-3	CASSQERVYEQYF
TRBD1	TRBJ1-4	15	TRBV7-9	CASTNLQGGDEKLFF
-	-	12	TRBV20-1	CSTIDGRETQYF
-	TRBJ1-1	14	TRBV30	CAWRHLRKGTEAFF
-	TRBJ1-3	16	TRBV10-3	CAISESIPGSGNTIYF
TRBD2	TRBJ2-1	15	TRBV3-1	CASSPRGSGLDEQFF